This T cell receptor beta chain was sequenced in a study of siplizumab effects on memory and regulatory T cells. Whole-study results and caveats: The diversity of naive T cells seemed greater than that of memory cells, and their alloresponse contribution seemed major. It was not possible to assign a naive or memory phenotype to roughly 80-96% of proliferating CD4+ or CD8+ clones. No functional test confirmed suppression by proliferating siplizumab-culture Tregs.

Profiling relied on immunoSEQ multiplex PCR, and the TCRdb table lists in-frame clones only, not all of them. The data contain around 110,000 clones, around 94% of them singletons. Germline lookup yields CDR1 MDHEN and CDR2 SYDVKM. The CDR3 runs 12 residues. Between the trimmed V and J ends, which lost 6 bases and 3 bases, there was a span of 8 bases. Regarding this clone: Its target is unknown.

The rearrangement uses TRBV28 and TRBJ1-2, with D possibly being TRBD1 (5 bases). Sequencing used non-Treg CD4+ T cells sorted from blood. The clonotype comes from a human donor in good health. CDR3 amino acids: CASRLGDYGYTF. The CDR3 DNA reads TGTGCCAGCAGGTTAGGGGACTATGGCTACACCTTC.